This T cell receptor (beta chain) was recorded in a study of cytomegalovirus exposure and HLA in healthy donors. 13 Jbeta primers and 60 Vbeta primers were used for the PCR. In the authors' workflow: Counted up in a later analysis, unique TCR beta chains came to around 80 million, with around 10 million shared. Data came from immunoSEQ multiplex PCR; TCRdb stores just in-frame clones and leaves some out. V and J calls and clone size follow that table, whereas D and trimming were derived from the DNA. The repertoire holds tens of thousands of clones, roughly two thirds seen once, with roughly 5.3% in the top ten. This sequence originates from a man aged 50-60 years in good health and CMV-seronegative. The sequenced material came from PBMCs.

The CDR3 loop is CASSEAWQGSSSYEQYF. As DNA, the CDR3 is TGTGCCAGCAGTGAAGCTTGGCAGGGGTCCTCCAGCTACGAGCAGTACTTC. J is TRBJ2-7 and V is TRBV6-1, with D possibly TRBD1 on 6 matching bases. Trimming shortened V by 0 bases and J by 3 bases, and 18 bases separated the two germline ends. From germline, CDR1 is MNHNS and CDR2 SASEGT. This CDR3 is built from 17 residues.